A selection of T cell receptor beta chains follows, all from one sample in a study of T cell responses to AZD1222 COVID-19 vaccine. TCRdb's table, derived via immunoSEQ multiplex PCR, lists solely in-frame clones and lacks some. In the table there are more than 85,000 clones, more than 75% of which are singletons. Material: peripheral blood, obtained on day 0 of AZD1222 vaccination. The receptor source for this set is an adult in good health. CDR3s include the opening cysteine and the closing phenylalanine or tryptophan. D genes are given only for firm matches. Size is stated for part of the rows, as once, few or many counts, or as a class when the clone is expanded.

abundance	v_gene	d_gene	j_gene	CDR3nt	CDR3aa
.	TRBV28	.	TRBJ2-5	TGTGCCTCCGGAGGCCGACTAACCTTGCAAGAGACCCAGTACTTC	CASGGRLTLQETQYF
once	TRBV7-9	.	TRBJ1-5	TGTGCCAGCAGCCCCCCGGGCGTCAATCAGCCCCAGCATTTT	CASSPPGVNQPQHF
.	TRBV12-3/TRBV12-4	.	TRBJ1-5	TGTGCCAGCAGTCCACAGCCCGATCAGCCCCAGCATTTT	CASSPQPDQPQHF
.	TRBV30	TRBD2	TRBJ2-1	TGTGCCGGGGGACTAGCGGGCTCCTACAATGAGCAGTTCTTC	CAGGLAGSYNEQFF
.	TRBV19	TRBD1	TRBJ1-5	TGTGCCAGTAGGGGACAGATTATCTCTAGCAATCAGCCCCAGCATTTT	CASRGQIISSNQPQHF
few	TRBV2	.	TRBJ2-1	TGTGCCAGCAGTGTATTTGAGCAGTTCTTC	CASSVFEQFF
.	TRBV7-6	.	TRBJ2-5	TGTGCCAGCAGCCCAAATCCCGGACGACAGGGAGGAGAGACCCAGTACTTC	CASSPNPGRQGGETQYF
.	TRBV6-1	TRBD1	TRBJ2-7	TGTGCCAGCAGTGAACGAGGGACAGGCTACGAGCAGTACTTC	CASSERGTGYEQYF
.	TRBV25-1	.	TRBJ1-2	TGTGCCAGCAGTGACGGAGGGGTCCTCCTTAACTATGGCTACACCTTC	CASSDGGVLLNYGYTF
.	TRBV4-3	.	TRBJ1-2	TGCGCCAGCAGCCAAGAAATAGGGAACTATGGCTACACCTTC	CASSQEIGNYGYTF
.	TRBV3-1/TRBV3-2	.	TRBJ2-7	TGTGCCAGCAGCAGGGACTTAAGGGATTACGAGCAGTACTTC	CASSRDLRDYEQYF
.	TRBV19	.	TRBJ2-5	TGTGCCAGTAGTACGAGGACTATCGGTGGGACCCAGTACTTC	CASSTRTIGGTQYF
.	TRBV10-3	TRBD1	TRBJ2-1	TGTGCCAGTCGCTCCACAGGGGGAAGGGGCAATGAGCAGTTCTTC	CASRSTGGRGNEQFF